This TCR beta chain was identified in a study of early T cells in non-severe SARS-CoV-2 infection. Turning to the study itself: Chains stayed unpaired after sequencing of bulk RNA from unsorted whole blood.

Individual cDNA molecules received unique molecular identifiers during library preparation. One entry per CDR3 protein, called by TCRdb with MiXCR from the 5' RACE reads. This sample has about 76,000 distinct CDR3 sequences, with 15% to 18% found just once. J gave up 11 bases and V 2 bases, and 2 bases lay outside the gene matches. Germline loops: CDR1 MNHEY, CDR2 SMNVEV (reference sequence). The CDR3 loop spans 12 amino acids. This clonotype was counted only a few times. The rearrangement uses TRBV27 and TRBJ2-3, with 9 bases that match TRBD2. What was sequenced was whole blood. The receptor was isolated from an adult who was a healthcare worker with PCR-confirmed SARS-CoV-2 infection or an uninfected control (not recorded which). The CDR3 reads CASSLRAGGQYF. CDR3 nucleotides: TGTGCCAGCAGTTTACGAGCGGGGGGGCAGTATTTT.